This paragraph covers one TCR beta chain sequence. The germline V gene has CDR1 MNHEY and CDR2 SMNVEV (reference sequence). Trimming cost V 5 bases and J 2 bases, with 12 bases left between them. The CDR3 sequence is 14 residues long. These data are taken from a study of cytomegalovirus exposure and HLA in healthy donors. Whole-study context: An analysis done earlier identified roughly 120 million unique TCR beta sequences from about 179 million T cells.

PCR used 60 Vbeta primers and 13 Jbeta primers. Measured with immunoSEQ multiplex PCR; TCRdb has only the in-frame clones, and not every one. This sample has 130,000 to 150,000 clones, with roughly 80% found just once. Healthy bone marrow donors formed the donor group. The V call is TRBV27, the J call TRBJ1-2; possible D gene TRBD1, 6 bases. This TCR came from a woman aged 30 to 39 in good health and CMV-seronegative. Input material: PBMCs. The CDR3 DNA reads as TGTGCCAGCAGTAGCCTAGGGGGAAACTATGGCTACACCTTC. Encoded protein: CASSSLGGNYGYTF.